This entry describes one T cell receptor beta chain. An end of the junction differs from the germline gene, which may be a read error. The data derive from a study of response to subunit inactivated influenza vaccine. Per germline, CDR1 MDHEN and CDR2 SYDVKM. The CDR3 loop spans 15 amino acids. MiXCR, run by TCRdb on the RT-PCR reads, gives a single entry per CDR3 protein. Of roughly 700,000 distinct CDR3 sequences listed, about 15% are singletons. This receptor was obtained from a man aged 50 to 59 who received an inactivated influenza vaccine. The rearrangement links TRBV28 to TRBJ2-2; possibly TRBD1 for D (6 bases). Sequencing used PBMCs from blood, obtained 14 to 15 days before vaccination. The CDR3 reads CVSSHTPRGTGELFF. DNA for the CDR3: TGTGTCAGCAGCCACACCCCCAGGGGCACCGGGGAGCTGTTTTTT.